This is a list of T cell receptor beta chains from one sample in a study of T cell responses to AZD1222 COVID-19 vaccine. Repertoires were generated with immunoSEQ multiplex PCR, while TCRdb's copy carries only in-frame clones and drops some. This sample has some 99,000 clones, with approximately 90% found just once. The source material was peripheral blood, sampled on day 0 of AZD1222 vaccination. These receptors all stem from an adult in good health. CDR3s include the opening cysteine and the closing phenylalanine or tryptophan. A D gene is named only where the DNA matches it firmly. Not every row has a clone size; where given, it reads once, few, many or a size class.

D gene	V gene	clone size	J gene	CDR3 protein	CDR3 DNA
TRBD1	TRBV4-1	NA	TRBJ1-1	CASSQERIPFGTGFGETEAFF	TGCGCCAGCAGCCAAGAGCGAATACCGTTTGGGACAGGGTTTGGAGAGACTGAAGCTTTCTTT
TRBD1	TRBV7-9	NA	TRBJ2-2	CASSYRGHTGELFF	TGTGCCAGCAGCTACAGGGGGCACACCGGGGAGCTGTTTTTT
NA	TRBV11-2	once	TRBJ1-1	CASSPSPVRGKAFF	TGTGCCAGCAGCCCATCGCCGGTCCGTGGTAAAGCTTTCTTT
TRBD2	TRBV5-1	NA	TRBJ2-1	CASSGGGNEQFF	TGCGCCAGCAGCGGGGGAGGGAATGAGCAGTTCTTC
TRBD1	TRBV10-3	NA	TRBJ1-5	CAIRGGTGDQPQHF	TGTGCCATCAGGGGGGGGACAGGGGATCAGCCCCAGCATTTT
NA	TRBV30	NA	TRBJ2-6	CAWVIGGANVLTF	TGTGCCTGGGTGATAGGTGGGGCCAACGTCCTGACTTTC
NA	TRBV30	NA	TRBJ1-1	CAWTTGPTVAFF	TGTGCCTGGACCACCGGGCCGACAGTCGCTTTCTTT
NA	TRBV30	NA	TRBJ1-1	CAGRDGSYTEAFF	TGTGCCGGCCGGGACGGAAGTTACACTGAAGCTTTCTTT
NA	TRBV7-9	NA	TRBJ1-4	CASSLWQGPSTNEKLFF	TGTGCCAGCAGCTTATGGCAGGGACCTTCAACTAATGAAAAACTGTTTTTT
NA	TRBV3-1/TRBV3-2	NA	TRBJ1-2	CASSQGFFGRVYTF	TGTGCCAGCAGCCAAGGGTTTTTCGGCAGGGTCTACACCTTC
NA	TRBV6-1	NA	TRBJ1-3	CASSLSGNTIYF	TGTGCCAGCAGCCTCTCTGGAAACACCATATATTTT
TRBD1	TRBV3-1/TRBV3-2	few	TRBJ1-1	CASSQTDRGAFF	TGTGCCAGCAGCCAAACGGACAGGGGGGCTTTCTTT
NA	TRBV27	NA	TRBJ1-2	CASSTYTGFGYTF	TGTGCCAGCAGTACCTACACAGGGTTTGGCTACACCTTC
NA	TRBV18	NA	TRBJ2-3	CASSPNVLDTQYF	TGTGCCAGCTCACCGAACGTCTTGGATACGCAGTATTTT
NA	TRBV29-1	NA	TRBJ1-2	CSVEDRGYAYGYTF	TGCAGCGTTGAGGATAGGGGGTATGCCTATGGCTACACCTTC
TRBD2	TRBV11-3	NA	TRBJ2-5	CASSVAGYETQYF	TGTGCCAGCAGCGTAGCGGGTTATGAGACCCAGTACTTC
NA	TRBV23-1	NA	TRBJ2-7	CASSQSGLEQYF	TGCGCCAGCAGTCAATCGGGGCTCGAGCAGTACTTC
NA	TRBV3-1/TRBV3-2	NA	TRBJ1-1	CASSRGPGTMNTEAFF	TGTGCCAGCAGCCGGGGGCCAGGGACGATGAACACTGAAGCTTTCTTT
NA	TRBV19	NA	TRBJ1-1	CASSLTGRTEAFF	TGTGCCAGTTCCTTGACGGGGCGCACTGAAGCTTTCTTT
NA	TRBV6-5	few	TRBJ1-2	CASSPRLLDGYTF	TGTGCCAGCAGCCCCAGGCTCTTGGATGGCTACACCTTC
TRBD1	TRBV2	NA	TRBJ1-1	CASSYRGFMNTEAFF	TGTGCCAGCAGCTACAGGGGGTTCATGAACACTGAAGCTTTCTTT
TRBD1	TRBV4-2	NA	TRBJ2-7	CASSQDNHRGTYEQYF	TGTGCCAGTAGCCAAGATAATCACAGGGGTACCTACGAGCAGTACTTC
TRBD2	TRBV7-9	NA	TRBJ2-7	CASSFGGLLKSGGRYEQYF	TGTGCCAGCAGCTTCGGTGGTCTCCTTAAAAGCGGGGGACGATACGAGCAGTACTTC
NA	TRBV5-1	NA	TRBJ2-1	CASSLVGGLSYNEQFF	TGCGCCAGCAGCTTGGTGGGGGGCCTGTCCTACAATGAGCAGTTCTTC
TRBD1	TRBV5-1	NA	TRBJ1-5	CASSLTGTGGQPQHF	TGCGCCAGCAGCTTGACCGGGACAGGGGGCCAGCCCCAGCATTTT
TRBD1	TRBV6-5	NA	TRBJ1-1	CASSYRQGDGAFF	TGTGCCAGCAGTTATCGACAGGGAGATGGAGCTTTCTTT
NA	TRBV3-1/TRBV3-2	NA	TRBJ1-4	CASSPTRTSEKLFF	TGTGCCAGCAGCCCAACCAGGACATCGGAAAAACTGTTTTTT
NA	TRBV7-2	once	TRBJ1-5	CASSLVGNQPQHF	TGTGCCAGCAGCTTAGTAGGGAACCAGCCCCAGCATTTT
NA	TRBV4-1	NA	TRBJ1-2	CASSQTGLVYGYTF	TGCGCCAGCAGCCAAACAGGGTTGGTATACGGCTACACCTTC
TRBD2	TRBV10-1	few	TRBJ2-7	CASSMGLAGEQYF	TGCGCCAGCAGTATGGGGCTAGCGGGCGAGCAGTACTTC
NA	TRBV11-3	NA	TRBJ1-1	CASSPGGGTEAFF	TGTGCCAGCAGTCCAGGTGGGGGGACTGAAGCTTTCTTT
NA	TRBV7-2	NA	TRBJ1-5	CASSFADSQPQHF	TGTGCCAGCAGCTTCGCCGACAGTCAGCCCCAGCATTTT
NA	TRBV5-1	NA	TRBJ2-4	CASSPGGRAGNIQYF	TGCGCCAGCAGCCCCGGGGGAAGGGCGGGCAACATTCAGTACTTC
NA	TRBV30	NA	TRBJ2-2	CAWSVLAHGELFF	TGTGCCTGGAGTGTACTTGCTCACGGGGAGCTGTTTTTT
TRBD1	TRBV25-1	NA	TRBJ1-1	CASRRTGGTEAFF	TGTGCCAGCAGAAGGACAGGGGGGACTGAAGCTTTCTTT
NA	TRBV19	NA	TRBJ2-2	CASRVNREAGELFF	TGTGCCAGTAGAGTCAACAGGGAAGCCGGGGAGCTGTTTTTT
TRBD1	TRBV5-1	NA	TRBJ1-1	CASSSGTADTEAFF	TGCGCCAGCAGCTCCGGGACAGCTGACACTGAAGCTTTCTTT
TRBD1	TRBV27	NA	TRBJ1-2	CASSSLDRVDGYTF	TGTGCCAGCAGTTCCTTGGACAGGGTTGATGGCTACACCTTC
TRBD1	TRBV2	NA	TRBJ1-1	CASSVWGQGGSMNTEAFF	TGTGCCAGCAGTGTTTGGGGACAGGGTGGGTCCATGAACACTGAAGCTTTCTTT
NA	TRBV6-5	NA	TRBJ1-1	CASSYSPPNTEAFF	TGTGCCAGCAGTTACTCCCCGCCGAACACTGAAGCTTTCTTT
NA	TRBV3-1/TRBV3-2	NA	TRBJ1-1	CASSRGRNTEAFF	TGTGCCAGCAGCCGGGGGCGGAACACTGAAGCTTTCTTT
TRBD1	TRBV6-5	NA	TRBJ1-1	CASSLPRDRGQTEAFF	TGTGCCAGCAGTTTGCCCCGGGACAGGGGGCAGACCGAAGCTTTCTTT
NA	TRBV19	NA	TRBJ1-4	CASSPLRQSLNEKLFF	TGTGCCAGTAGTCCGTTAAGACAGTCCTTAAATGAAAAACTGTTTTTT
NA	TRBV4-1	NA	TRBJ1-3	CASSQDGPNSFSGNTIYF	TGCGCCAGCAGCCAAGATGGGCCCAACTCCTTCTCTGGAAACACCATATATTTT
NA	TRBV6-6	NA	TRBJ1-1	CASSTQGNTEAFF	TGTGCCAGCAGCACACAGGGCAACACTGAAGCTTTCTTT
TRBD1	TRBV6-1	NA	TRBJ1-2	CASSDSLQGRGLIDGYTF	TGTGCCAGCAGTGATTCCCTGCAGGGAAGGGGGCTAATTGATGGCTACACCTTC